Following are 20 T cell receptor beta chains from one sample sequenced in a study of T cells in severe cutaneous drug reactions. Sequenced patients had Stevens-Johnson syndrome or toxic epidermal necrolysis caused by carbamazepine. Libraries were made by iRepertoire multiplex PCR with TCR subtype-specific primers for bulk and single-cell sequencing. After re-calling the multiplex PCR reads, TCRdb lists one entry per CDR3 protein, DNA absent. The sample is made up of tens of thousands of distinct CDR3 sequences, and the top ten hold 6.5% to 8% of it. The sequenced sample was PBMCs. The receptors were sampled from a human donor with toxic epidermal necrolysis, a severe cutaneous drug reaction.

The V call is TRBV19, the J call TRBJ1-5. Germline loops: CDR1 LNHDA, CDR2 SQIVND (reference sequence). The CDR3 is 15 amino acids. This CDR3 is CASSIVGSADQPQHF.

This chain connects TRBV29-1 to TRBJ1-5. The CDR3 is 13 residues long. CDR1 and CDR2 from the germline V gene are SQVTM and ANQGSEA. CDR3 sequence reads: CSVEDRAARPQHF.

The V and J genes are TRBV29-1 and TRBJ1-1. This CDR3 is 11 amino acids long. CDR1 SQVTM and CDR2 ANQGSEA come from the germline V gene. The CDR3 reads CSVWQRGEAFF.

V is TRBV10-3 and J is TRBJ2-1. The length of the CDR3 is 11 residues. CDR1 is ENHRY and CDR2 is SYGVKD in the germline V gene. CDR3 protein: CAISEDNEQFF.

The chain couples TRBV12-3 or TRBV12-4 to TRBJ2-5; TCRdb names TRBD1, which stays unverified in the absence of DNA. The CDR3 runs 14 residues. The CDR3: CASSTPSEQETQYF.

CDR3 protein: CASSLTFGINYGYTF. The chain joins TRBV7-3 to TRBJ1-2. Looked up from germline, CDR1 is SGHTA and CDR2 is FQGTGA. This CDR3 has 15 residues.

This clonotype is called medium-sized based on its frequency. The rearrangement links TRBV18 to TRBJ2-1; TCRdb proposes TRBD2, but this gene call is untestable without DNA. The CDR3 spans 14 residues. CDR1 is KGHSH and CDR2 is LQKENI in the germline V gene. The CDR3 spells CASSPASGGNEQFF.

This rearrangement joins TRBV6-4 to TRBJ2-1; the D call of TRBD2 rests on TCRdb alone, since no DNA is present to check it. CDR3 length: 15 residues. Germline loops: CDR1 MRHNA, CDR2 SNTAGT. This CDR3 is CASSKTGTIPNEQFF.

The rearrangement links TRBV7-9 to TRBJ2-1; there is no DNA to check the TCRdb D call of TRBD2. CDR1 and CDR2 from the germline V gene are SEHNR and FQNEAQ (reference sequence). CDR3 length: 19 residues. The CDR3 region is CASSLDGLAGGHPRDEQFF.

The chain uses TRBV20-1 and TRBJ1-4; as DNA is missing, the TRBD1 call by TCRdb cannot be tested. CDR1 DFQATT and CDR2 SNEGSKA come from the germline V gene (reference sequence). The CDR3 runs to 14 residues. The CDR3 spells CSASNWGTGEKLFF.

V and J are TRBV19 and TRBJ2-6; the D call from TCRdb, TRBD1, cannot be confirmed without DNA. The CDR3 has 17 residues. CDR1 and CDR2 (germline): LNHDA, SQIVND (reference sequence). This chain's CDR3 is CASSILTGTSGANVLTF.

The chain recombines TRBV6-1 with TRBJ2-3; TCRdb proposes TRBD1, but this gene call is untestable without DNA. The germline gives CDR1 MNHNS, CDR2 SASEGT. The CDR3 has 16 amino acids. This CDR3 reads CASKWGSGASTDTQYF.

This CDR3 reads CASSVTGYSNQPQHF. This chain uses TRBV19 with TRBJ1-5; TCRdb proposes TRBD1, but this gene call is untestable without DNA. The CDR3 consists of 15 residues. Germline CDR1 is LNHDA and CDR2 is SQIVND (reference sequence).

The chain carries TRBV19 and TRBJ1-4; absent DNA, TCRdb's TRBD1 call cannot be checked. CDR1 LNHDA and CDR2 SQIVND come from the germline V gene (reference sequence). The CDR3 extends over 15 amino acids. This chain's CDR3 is CASRGQGRMAEKLFF. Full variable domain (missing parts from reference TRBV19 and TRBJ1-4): DGGITQSPKYLFRKEGQNVTLSCEQNLNHDAMYWYRQDPGQGLRLIYYSQIVNDFQKGDIAEGYSVSREKKESFPLTVTSAQKNPTAFYLCASRGQGRMAEKLFFGSGTQLSVL.

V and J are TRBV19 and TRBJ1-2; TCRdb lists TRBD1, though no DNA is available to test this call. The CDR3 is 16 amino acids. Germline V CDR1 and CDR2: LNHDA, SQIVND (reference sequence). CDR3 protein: CASSMALLRSGPGYTF. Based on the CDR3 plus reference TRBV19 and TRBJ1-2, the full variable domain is DGGITQSPKYLFRKEGQNVTLSCEQNLNHDAMYWYRQDPGQGLRLIYYSQIVNDFQKGDIAEGYSVSREKKESFPLTVTSAQKNPTAFYLCASSMALLRSGPGYTFGSGTRLTVV.

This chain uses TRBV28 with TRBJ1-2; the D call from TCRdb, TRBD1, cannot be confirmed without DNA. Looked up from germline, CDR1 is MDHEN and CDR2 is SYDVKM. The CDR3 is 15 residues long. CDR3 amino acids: CASSITEGLGYGYTF.

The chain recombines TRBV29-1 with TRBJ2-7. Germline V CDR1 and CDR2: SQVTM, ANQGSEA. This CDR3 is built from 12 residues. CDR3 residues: CSVESQGHEQYF.

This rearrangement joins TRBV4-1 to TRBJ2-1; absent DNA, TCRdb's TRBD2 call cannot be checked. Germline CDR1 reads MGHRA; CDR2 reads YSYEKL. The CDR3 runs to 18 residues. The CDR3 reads CASSQESLAGGPYNEQFF.

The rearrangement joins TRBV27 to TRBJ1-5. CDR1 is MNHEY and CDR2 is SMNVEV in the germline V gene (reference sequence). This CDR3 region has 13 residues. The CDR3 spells CASSPYLNQPQHF.

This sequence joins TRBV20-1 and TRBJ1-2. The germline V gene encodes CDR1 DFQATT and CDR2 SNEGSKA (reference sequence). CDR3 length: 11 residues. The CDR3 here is CSCSRTNGYTF.